This T cell receptor (beta chain) was identified in a study of cytomegalovirus exposure and HLA in healthy donors. In the study overall: Tens of millions of unique TCR sequences came from HLA-typed donors in an early release.

With 60 Vbeta and 13 Jbeta primers, the PCR was carried out. Profiling relied on immunoSEQ multiplex PCR, and the TCRdb table lists in-frame clones only, not all of them. The data contain nearly 110,000 clones, approximately 79% of them seen just once; the ten biggest clones take up around 15%. The V gene lost 2 bases and the J gene lost 6 bases, with 10 bases spanning the gap. The CDR3 sequence is 12 residues long. Germline values: CDR1 GTSNPN, CDR2 SVGIG (reference sequence). Concerning this clone itself: What it recognizes is unknown.

Notes on the study in general: It was reported that the classifier diagnosed cytomegalovirus status with high specificity and sensitivity in both the original and validation cohorts. Previous analysis showed most TCR beta V segments were productive about 90% or about 30% of the time. By HLA locus, TCR association rates varied in a later analysis, with DRB1 showing the most and HLA-C the fewest.

The rearrangement joins TRBV30 to TRBJ1-2, with D maybe TRBD1 (5 bases). This clonotype was obtained from a woman in her forties in good health and CMV-seropositive. Sequenced: PBMCs. In DNA, the CDR3 is TGTGCCTGGAGTAGGACATCCCATGGCTACACCTTC. Encoded protein: CAWSRTSHGYTF.